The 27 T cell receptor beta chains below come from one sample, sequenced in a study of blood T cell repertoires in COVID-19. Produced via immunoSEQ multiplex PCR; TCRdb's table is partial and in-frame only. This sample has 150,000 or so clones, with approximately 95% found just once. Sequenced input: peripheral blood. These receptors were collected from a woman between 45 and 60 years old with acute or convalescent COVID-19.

CDR3 in DNA: TGCGCCAGCAGCGAAACAGGCTTTTCCCAGGGGAGTTTCTACGAGCAGTACTTC. It specifies CASSETGFSQGSFYEQYF. This chain joins TRBV5-1 and TRBJ2-7; D may be TRBD1 (6 bases). CDR1 and CDR2 (germline): SGHRS, YFSETQ. V was pared by 4 bases and J by 3 bases, with 26 bases between. The CDR3 consists of 18 residues.

In DNA, the CDR3 is TGTGCCAGCTCGGACAGGGTACTTAATGGCTACACCTTC. Protein product: CASSDRVLNGYTF. This chain connects TRBV11-2 to TRBJ1-2, with 8 bases aligning to TRBD1. V lost 8 bases to trimming and J lost 6 bases; unmatched junction nucleotides: 8. Germline CDR1 is SGHAT and CDR2 is FQNNGV. The CDR3 extends over 13 amino acids.

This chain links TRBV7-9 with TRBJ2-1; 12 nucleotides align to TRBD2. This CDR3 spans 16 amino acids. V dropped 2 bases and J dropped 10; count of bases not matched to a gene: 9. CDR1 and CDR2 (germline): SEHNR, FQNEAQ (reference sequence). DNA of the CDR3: TGTGCCAGCAGCTTAAGGACTAGCGGGAAAGGGTGGGAGCAGTTCTTC. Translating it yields CASSLRTSGKGWEQFF.

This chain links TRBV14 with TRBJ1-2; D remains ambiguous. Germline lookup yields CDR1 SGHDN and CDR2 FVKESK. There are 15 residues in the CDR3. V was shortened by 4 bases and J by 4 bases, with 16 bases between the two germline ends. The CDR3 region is CASSPPGGLAYGYTF. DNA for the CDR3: TGTGCCAGCAGCCCCCCGGGAGGGCTAGCCTATGGCTACACCTTC.

The CDR3 DNA sequence: TGTGCCAGCAGCGGTAGCGGGGGGGCTTCAGAGACCCAGTACTTC. Translating gives CASSGSGGASETQYF. This chain joins TRBV9 and TRBJ2-5; 11 bases are a match to TRBD2. Trimming removed 3 bases from V and 4 bases from J; junction bases left unmatched: 5. The germline V gene has CDR1 SGDLS and CDR2 YYNGEE. The CDR3 is 15 residues long.

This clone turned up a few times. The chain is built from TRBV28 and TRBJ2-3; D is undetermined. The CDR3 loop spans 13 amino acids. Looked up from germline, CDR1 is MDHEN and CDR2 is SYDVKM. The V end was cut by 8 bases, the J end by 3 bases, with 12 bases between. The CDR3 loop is CASGGLPTDTQYF. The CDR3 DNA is TGTGCCAGCGGCGGCCTACCTACAGATACGCAGTATTTT.

CDR3 residues: CAWSTLRDSPLHF. The CDR3 coding sequence is TGTGCCTGGAGTACCCTACGGGATTCACCCCTCCACTTT. The chain links TRBV30 to TRBJ1-6; D not certain. This CDR3 contains 13 residues. The V gene's germline CDR1 is GTSNPN and CDR2 SVGIG (reference sequence). The V gene lost 2 bases and the J gene lost 8 bases, with 10 bases spanning the gap. The full variable domain, rest sourced from reference TRBV30 and TRBJ1-6, is SQTIHQWPATLVQPVGSPLSLECTVEGTSNPNLYWYRQAAGRGLQLLFYSVGIGQISSEVPQNLSASRPQDRQFILSSKKLLLSDSGFYLCAWSTLRDSPLHFGNGTRLTVT.

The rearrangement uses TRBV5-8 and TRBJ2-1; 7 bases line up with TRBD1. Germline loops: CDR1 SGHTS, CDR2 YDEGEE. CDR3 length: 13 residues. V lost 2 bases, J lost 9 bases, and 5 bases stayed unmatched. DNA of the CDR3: TGTGCCAGCAGCTTCAGTTGGGACAGTGAGCAGTTCTTC. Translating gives CASSFSWDSEQFF.

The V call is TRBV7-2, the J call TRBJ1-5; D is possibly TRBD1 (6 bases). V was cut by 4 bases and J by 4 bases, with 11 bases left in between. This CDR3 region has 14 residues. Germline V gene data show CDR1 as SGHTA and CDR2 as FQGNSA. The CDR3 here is CASSSFRGNQPQHF. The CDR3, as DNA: TGTGCCAGCAGCTCGTTCAGGGGAAATCAGCCCCAGCATTTT.

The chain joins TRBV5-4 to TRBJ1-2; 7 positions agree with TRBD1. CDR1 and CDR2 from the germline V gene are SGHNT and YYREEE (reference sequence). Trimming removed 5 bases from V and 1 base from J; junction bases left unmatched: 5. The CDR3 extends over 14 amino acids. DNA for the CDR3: TGTGCCAGCAGGAGGGACAGCCTTAACTATGGCTACACCTTC. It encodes CASRRDSLNYGYTF.

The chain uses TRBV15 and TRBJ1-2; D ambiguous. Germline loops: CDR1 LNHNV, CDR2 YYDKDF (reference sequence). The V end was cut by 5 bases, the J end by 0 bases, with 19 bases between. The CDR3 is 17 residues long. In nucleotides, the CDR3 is TGTGCCACCAGCCCCCCCAGCAGAAGCGATACTAACTATGGCTACACCTTC. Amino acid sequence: CATSPPSRSDTNYGYTF.

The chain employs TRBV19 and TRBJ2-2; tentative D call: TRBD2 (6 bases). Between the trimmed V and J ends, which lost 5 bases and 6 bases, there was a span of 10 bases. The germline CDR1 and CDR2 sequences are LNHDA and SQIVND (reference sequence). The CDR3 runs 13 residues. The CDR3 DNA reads TGTGCCAGTAGTGTGACTAGGTCCGGGGAGCTGTTTTTT. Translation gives CASSVTRSGELFF. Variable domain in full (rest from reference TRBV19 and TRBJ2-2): DGGITQSPKYLFRKEGQNVTLSCEQNLNHDAMYWYRQDPGQGLRLIYYSQIVNDFQKGDIAEGYSVSREKKESFPLTVTSAQKNPTAFYLCASSVTRSGELFFGEGSRLTVL.

DNA of the CDR3: TGTGCCTGGAGTTCTACCCGGTCCCATGGCTACACCTTC. It specifies CAWSSTRSHGYTF. The chain uses TRBV30 and TRBJ1-2, with D uncertain. V dropped 2 bases and J dropped 6 bases, with 13 bases sitting between them. The CDR3 length is 13 residues. Per the germline V gene, CDR1 is GTSNPN and CDR2 is SVGIG (reference sequence). The full variable domain, with the rest looked up from reference TRBV30 and TRBJ1-2, is SQTIHQWPATLVQPVGSPLSLECTVEGTSNPNLYWYRQAAGRGLQLLFYSVGIGQISSEVPQNLSASRPQDRQFILSSKKLLLSDSGFYLCAWSSTRSHGYTFGSGTRLTVV.

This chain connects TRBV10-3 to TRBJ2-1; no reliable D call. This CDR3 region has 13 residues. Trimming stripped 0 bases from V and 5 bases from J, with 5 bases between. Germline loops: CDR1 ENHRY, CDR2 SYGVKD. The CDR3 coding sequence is TGTGCCATCAGTGAGTCGGCGGACAATGAGCAGTTCTTC. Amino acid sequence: CAISESADNEQFF.

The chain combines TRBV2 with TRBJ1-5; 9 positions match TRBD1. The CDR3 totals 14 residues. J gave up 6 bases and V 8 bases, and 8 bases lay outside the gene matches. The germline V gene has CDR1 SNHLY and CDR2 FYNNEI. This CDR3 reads CASSETGGIQPQHF. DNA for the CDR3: TGTGCCAGCTCCGAGACAGGGGGTATTCAGCCCCAGCATTTT.

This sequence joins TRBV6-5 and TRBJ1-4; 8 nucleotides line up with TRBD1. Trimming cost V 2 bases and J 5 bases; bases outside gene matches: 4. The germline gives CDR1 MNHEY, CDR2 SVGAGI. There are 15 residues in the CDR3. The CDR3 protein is CASSYDRGRNEKLFF. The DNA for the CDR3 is TGTGCCAGCAGTTACGACAGGGGCCGAAATGAAAAACTGTTTTTT.

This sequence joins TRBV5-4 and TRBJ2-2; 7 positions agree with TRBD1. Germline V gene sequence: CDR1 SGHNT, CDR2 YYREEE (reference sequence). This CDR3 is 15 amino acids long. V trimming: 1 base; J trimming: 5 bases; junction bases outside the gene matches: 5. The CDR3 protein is CASSLRGGSTGELFF. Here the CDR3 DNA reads TGTGCCAGCAGCTTGAGAGGGGGCTCAACCGGGGAGCTGTTTTTT.

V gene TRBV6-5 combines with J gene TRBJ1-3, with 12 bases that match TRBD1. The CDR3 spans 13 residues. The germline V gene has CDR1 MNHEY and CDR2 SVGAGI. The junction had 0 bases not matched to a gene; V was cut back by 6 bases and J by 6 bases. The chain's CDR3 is CASRGQGANTIYF. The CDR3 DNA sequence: TGTGCCAGCAGGGGACAGGGGGCAAACACCATATATTTT.

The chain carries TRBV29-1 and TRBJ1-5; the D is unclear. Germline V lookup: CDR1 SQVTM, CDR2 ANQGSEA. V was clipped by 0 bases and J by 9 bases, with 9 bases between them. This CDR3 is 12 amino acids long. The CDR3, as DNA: TGCAGCGTTGAAGATCCAGCGGGGCCCCAGCATTTT. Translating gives CSVEDPAGPQHF.

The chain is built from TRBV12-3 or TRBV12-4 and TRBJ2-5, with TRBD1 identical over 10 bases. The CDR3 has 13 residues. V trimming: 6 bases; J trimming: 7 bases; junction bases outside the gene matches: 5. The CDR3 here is CASRGQGIGTQYF. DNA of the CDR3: TGTGCCAGCAGGGGACAGGGGATCGGGACCCAGTACTTC.

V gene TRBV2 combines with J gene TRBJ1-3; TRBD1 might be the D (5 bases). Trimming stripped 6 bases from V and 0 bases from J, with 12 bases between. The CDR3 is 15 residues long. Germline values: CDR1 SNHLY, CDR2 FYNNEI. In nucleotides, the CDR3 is TGTGCCAGCAGAGACAGCGCCTTCTCTGGAAACACCATATATTTT. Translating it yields CASRDSAFSGNTIYF.

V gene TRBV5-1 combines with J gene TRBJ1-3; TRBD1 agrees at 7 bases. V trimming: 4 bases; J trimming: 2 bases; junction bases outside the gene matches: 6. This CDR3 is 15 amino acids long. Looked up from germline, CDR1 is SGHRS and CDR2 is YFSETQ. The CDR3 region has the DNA TGCGCCAGCAGCCCCGGGACAGACCCTGGAAACACCATATATTTT. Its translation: CASSPGTDPGNTIYF.

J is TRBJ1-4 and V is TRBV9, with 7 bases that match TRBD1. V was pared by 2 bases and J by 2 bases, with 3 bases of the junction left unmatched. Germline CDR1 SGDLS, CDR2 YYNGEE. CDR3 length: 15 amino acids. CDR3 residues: CASSVTTGTNEKLFF. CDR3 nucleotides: TGTGCCAGCAGCGTGACGACAGGGACTAATGAAAAACTGTTTTTT.

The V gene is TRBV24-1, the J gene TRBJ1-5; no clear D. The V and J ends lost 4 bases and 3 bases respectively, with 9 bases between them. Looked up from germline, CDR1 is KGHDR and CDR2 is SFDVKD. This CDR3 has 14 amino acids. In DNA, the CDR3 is TGTGCCACCAGTGACCCTGAGGACAATCAGCCCCAGCATTTT. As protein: CATSDPEDNQPQHF.

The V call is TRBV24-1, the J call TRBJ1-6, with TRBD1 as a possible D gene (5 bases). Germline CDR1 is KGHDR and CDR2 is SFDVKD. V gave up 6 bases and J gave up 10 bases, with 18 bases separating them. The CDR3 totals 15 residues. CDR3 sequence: CATSPRRDQTSPLHF. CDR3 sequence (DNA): TGTGCCACCAGTCCGAGGCGGGACCAGACATCACCCCTCCACTTT.

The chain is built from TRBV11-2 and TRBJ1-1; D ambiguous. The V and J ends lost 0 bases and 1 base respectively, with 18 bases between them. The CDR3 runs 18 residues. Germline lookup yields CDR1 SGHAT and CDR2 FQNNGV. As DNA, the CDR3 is TGTGCCAGCAGCTTAGATCTCGGTGAGTACGAGTCGAACACTGAAGCTTTCTTT. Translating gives CASSLDLGEYESNTEAFF.

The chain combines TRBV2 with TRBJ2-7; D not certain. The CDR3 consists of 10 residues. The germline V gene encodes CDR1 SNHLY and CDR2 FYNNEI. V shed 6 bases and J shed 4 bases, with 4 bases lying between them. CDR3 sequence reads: CASRTYEQYF. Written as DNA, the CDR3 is TGTGCCAGCAGGACATACGAGCAGTACTTC.